The present TCR beta chain was sequenced within a study of shared clonotypes between healthy human individuals. The overall study: Each donor's CD8 memory used one plate, CD8 naive two, each CD4 subset three.

None of the donors, who were healthy HIV-negative adults, had recently had acute infections or vaccinations. Data came from immunoSEQ multiplex PCR; TCRdb stores just in-frame clones and leaves some out. This sample has about 2.4 million clones, with around 94% found just once. The CDR3 length is 16 residues. Trimming left V 4 bases short and J 7 bases short, with 22 bases between. CDR1 and CDR2 from the germline V gene are MGHRA and YSYEKL. The J gene is TRBJ1-1, the V gene TRBV4-1; TRBD1 might be the D (6 bases). The clonotype originates from a man between 18 and 29 years old in good health. Sequences were obtained from naive CD4+ T cells sorted from blood. The subset: CD45RA+ positively selected. CDR3 amino acids: CASSLQLNTGHLEAFF. CDR3 in DNA: TGCGCCAGCAGCCTCCAGCTCAACACAGGGCATCTTGAAGCTTTCTTT.